The next 8 T cell receptor beta chains were all read from a single sample in a study of blood T cell repertoires in COVID-19. TCRdb's copy holds only in-frame clones and misses some; the assay was immunoSEQ multiplex PCR. The table records around 200,000 clones, 70% to 90% of them present only once. The specimen was PBMCs or T cells enriched from blood (not recorded which). The source of these receptors is a woman aged 25 to 39 who had been exposed to COVID-19.

The V gene is TRBV12-1, the J gene TRBJ2-2; TRBD1 is the table's D call and was not checked against the DNA. TRBV12-1 is flagged as a pseudogene. The CDR3 has 18 amino acids. The CDR3 here is CASSAPGQGAPNTGELFF. CDR3 DNA sequence: TGTGCCAGCAGCGCCCCCGGACAGGGAGCACCGAACACCGGGGAGCTGTTTTTT.

V and J are TRBV10-3 and TRBJ2-6, with D uncertain. Trimming took 2 bases from V and 0 from J, leaving 8 bases between them. Germline values: CDR1 ENHRY, CDR2 SYGVKD. The CDR3 is made up of 16 amino acids. This CDR3 is CAISEGVNSGANVLTF. Here the CDR3 DNA reads TGTGCCATCAGTGAGGGAGTAAACTCTGGGGCCAACGTCCTGACTTTC.

The chain couples TRBV6-5 to TRBJ2-1, with unresolved D. Germline V gene data show CDR1 as MNHEY and CDR2 as SVGAGI. This CDR3 is built from 15 residues. V lost 2 bases and J lost 0, with 8 bases in between. The CDR3 DNA reads as TGTGCCAGCAGTTACAAGCCGTACTCCTACAATGAGCAGTTCTTC. Its translation: CASSYKPYSYNEQFF.

V is TRBV19 and J is TRBJ2-1, with 10 bases identical to TRBD2. Germline CDR1 is LNHDA and CDR2 is SQIVND (reference sequence). The CDR3 length is 15 residues. Trimming at V came to 4 bases and at J to 8 bases, leaving 8 bases not matched to a gene. The CDR3 sequence: CASSRTSGPKDEQFF. The CDR3 DNA is TGTGCCAGTAGTAGGACTAGCGGTCCCAAGGATGAGCAGTTCTTC.

This chain uses TRBV18 with TRBJ1-3; 7 nucleotides align to TRBD1. Germline V gives CDR1 KGHSH, CDR2 LQKENI. The J segment lost 4 bases and the V segment lost 2 bases, leaving 5 bases of the junction unmatched. CDR3 length equals 15 residues. The CDR3 sequence: CASSPTRDSGNTIYF. The CDR3 DNA reads TGTGCCAGCTCACCAACTCGGGACAGCGGAAACACCATATATTTT.

The chain employs TRBV18 and TRBJ1-2; TRBD1 aligns across 8 bases. The CDR3 has 16 amino acids. CDR1 is KGHSH and CDR2 is LQKENI in the germline V gene. Trimming removed 0 bases from V and 8 bases from J; junction bases left unmatched: 11. CDR3 sequence (DNA): TGTGCCAGCTCACCACCGTTCGCTCAGGGGGCGAGCGGCTACACCTTC. Protein: CASSPPFAQGASGYTF.

The CDR3 region is CASSSIMSTEAFF. As DNA, the CDR3 is TGTGCCAGCAGTTCCATCATGAGCACTGAAGCTTTCTTT. The gene calls are TRBV27 and TRBJ1-1; D uncertain. V was pared by 4 bases and J by 4 bases, with 10 bases between. Germline V gene lookup returns CDR1 MNHEY and CDR2 SMNVEV (reference sequence). The CDR3 contains 13 residues.

J is TRBJ2-3 and V is TRBV7-9; maybe TRBD2 (5 bases). In germline, CDR1 is SEHNR, CDR2 FQNEAQ (reference sequence). V was shortened by 4 bases and J by 6 bases, with 17 bases between the two germline ends. This CDR3 is built from 15 residues. The CDR3, as DNA: TGTGCCAGCAGCTCTAGGCGGGCCCGGTGGGATACGCAGTATTTT. Amino acids: CASSSRRARWDTQYF.